This TCR beta chain was captured by sequencing in a study of human T cells and chemical hapten exposure. Study summary: There were per-sample TCR yield variations, arising mainly from small pooled library volume differences. General study results and limits: Versus controls, expanded TCRs had significantly more large CDR3 similarity clusters.

The CDR3 sequence is 15 residues long. CDR1 is DFQATT, CDR2 SNEGSKA, per germline (reference sequence). The ends were cut back, 5 bases at V and 5 bases at J, with 16 bases in the middle. TCRdb re-derived calls from the RACE reads in MiXCR, one entry per CDR3 protein. Among 100,000 or so distinct CDR3 sequences, approximately 10% were seen once, and the ten largest hold less than 2.5%. The time point denotes: patch test 1, 2 weeks after DPC sensitization. Noted treatment: therapeutic diphenylcyclopropenone sensitization with weekly scalp DPC. This clonotype was observed at least ten times. What it binds is not known.

This TCR was recovered from a man between 35 and 55 years old with alopecia areata. Some clones in this sample may be carry-over from other donors' samples. The source material was whole blood, sampled in connection with sensitization to the hapten diphenylcyclopropenone (DPC). The chain recombines TRBV20-1 with TRBJ1-6; D remains unclear. CDR3 nucleotides: TGCAGTGCTCGGTCCCTGCCAGATCATAATTCACCCCTCCACTTT. It specifies CSARSLPDHNSPLHF.